A single sample gave rise to the 8 T cell receptor beta chains below, sequenced in a study of cytomegalovirus exposure and HLA in healthy donors. This PCR relied on a set of 60 Vbeta primers and 13 Jbeta primers. The repertoire was sequenced with immunoSEQ multiplex PCR; TCRdb's copy has only in-frame clones and lacks some. This sample has just over 150,000 clones; over 70% occur once, and the top ten carry about 1.4%. Sequencing was done on a sample of PBMCs. These receptors all stem from a woman aged 25 to 39 in good health and CMV-seronegative.

The CDR3 region is CATSRGGKGAVEAFF. The CDR3 DNA follows: TGTGCCACCAGCAGAGGAGGAAAGGGGGCTGTTGAAGCTTTCTTT. J is TRBJ1-1 and V is TRBV15; 7 nucleotides match TRBD1. This CDR3 comprises 15 residues. V was clipped by 1 base and J by 7 bases; unmatched bases: 9. Looked up from germline, CDR1 is LNHNV and CDR2 is YYDKDF (reference sequence). The entire variable domain, with the rest obtained from reference TRBV15 and TRBJ1-1, is as follows: DAMVIQNPRYQVTQFGKPVTLSCSQTLNHNVMYWYQQKSSQAPKLLFHYYDKDFNNEADTPDNFQSRRPNTSFCFLDIRSPGLGDTAMYLCATSRGGKGAVEAFFGQGTRLTVV.

The J gene is TRBJ2-5, the V gene TRBV12-5; 8 bases fit TRBD2. The V gene end was trimmed by 7 bases and the J gene end by 5 bases; junction bases not matched to a gene: 9. There are 14 residues in the CDR3. Germline lookup yields CDR1 LGHNT and CDR2 FRNRAP. CDR3 loop: CASALSGAAETQYF. The CDR3 DNA follows: TGTGCTAGTGCCCTTAGCGGGGCGGCGGAGACCCAGTACTTC.

The chain employs TRBV19 and TRBJ1-2; 7 bases map to TRBD1. CDR3 length equals 13 residues. Trimming at V came to 6 bases and at J to 5 bases, leaving 6 bases not matched to a gene. Germline CDR1 LNHDA, CDR2 SQIVND (reference sequence). CDR3 residues: CASSHQGGYGYTF. The CDR3 nucleotides are TGTGCCAGTAGCCACCAGGGGGGATATGGCTACACCTTC.

This chain joins TRBV7-9 and TRBJ1-5; D uncertain. Germline V gene data show CDR1 as SEHNR and CDR2 as FQNEAQ (reference sequence). The CDR3 length is 12 residues. The V and J ends lost 4 bases and 4 bases respectively, with 5 bases between them. CDR3 sequence reads: CASSSRNQPQHF. The CDR3 nucleotides read TGTGCCAGCAGCTCCAGGAATCAGCCCCAGCATTTT.

The chain is built from TRBV5-4 and TRBJ2-7, with unresolved D. V gave up 0 bases and J gave up 3 bases, with 10 bases separating them. This CDR3 has 14 residues. The germline V gene has CDR1 SGHNT and CDR2 YYREEE (reference sequence). CDR3 residues: CASSLGTANYEQYF. DNA for the CDR3: TGTGCCAGCAGCTTGGGAACAGCCAACTACGAGCAGTACTTC.

The chain recombines TRBV19 with TRBJ2-4; D is uncertain. The germline CDR1 and CDR2 sequences are LNHDA and SQIVND (reference sequence). V lost 3 bases and J 5 bases, leaving 8 bases between the germline ends. The CDR3 contains 13 residues. The CDR3, as DNA: TGTGCCAGTAGTATCGTGTCGGAAAACATTCAGTACTTC. Protein product: CASSIVSENIQYF.

This clone has more than one count but fewer than ten. The chain uses TRBV4-1 and TRBJ2-5; D is possibly TRBD1 (7 bases). The DNA end favors TRBJ2-7, so the J call may be wrong. This CDR3 is 15 amino acids long. Germline V gene sequence: CDR1 MGHRA, CDR2 YSYEKL. The CDR3 spells CASSPFQGGTYEQYF. The CDR3 DNA is TGCGCCAGCAGCCCATTCCAGGGGGGTACCTACGAGCAGTACTTC.

As regards this clone: The identical CDR3 is also encoded by other nucleotide sequences in the sample. The chain combines TRBV18 with TRBJ1-2; D gene unclear. Trimming took 3 bases from V and 4 from J, leaving 9 bases between them. The CDR3 length is 13 residues. CDR1 is KGHSH and CDR2 is LQKENI in the germline V gene. In DNA form, the CDR3 reads TGTGCCAGCTCACCTGGGCAGATCTATGGCTACACCTTC. Encoded protein: CASSPGQIYGYTF.